The clone carrying this TCR beta chain was seen a handful of times. Antigen specificity is unknown. The sample belongs to a study of cytomegalovirus exposure and HLA in healthy donors. Germline V gene data show CDR1 as SGDLS and CDR2 as YYNGEE. The CDR3 sequence is 13 residues long. The germline V and J ends were trimmed by 4 bases and 5 bases, with 13 bases remaining between them. Notes on the study in general: Relative to equally common others, HLA-associated TCR beta chains showed greater clonal expansion in a later analysis. Across donors, presence/absence analyses took sequencing depth to be roughly uniform. Among the most significant clusters, several appeared linked to common viral pathogens in a later analysis.

PCR was performed using 60 Vbeta and 13 Jbeta primers. Using immunoSEQ multiplex PCR, the repertoire was profiled, and TCRdb retains in-frame clones only, with some absent. The sample carries about 97,000 clones, around a tenth recorded once. The sequencing input was PBMCs. V usage is TRBV9 and J usage is TRBJ2-7; possibly TRBD1 for D (6 bases). This sequence originates from a middle-aged man in good health and CMV-seropositive. For the CDR3, the DNA is TGTGCCAGCAGCCCACAGGGACGGGACGAGCAGTACTTC. It encodes CASSPQGRDEQYF.